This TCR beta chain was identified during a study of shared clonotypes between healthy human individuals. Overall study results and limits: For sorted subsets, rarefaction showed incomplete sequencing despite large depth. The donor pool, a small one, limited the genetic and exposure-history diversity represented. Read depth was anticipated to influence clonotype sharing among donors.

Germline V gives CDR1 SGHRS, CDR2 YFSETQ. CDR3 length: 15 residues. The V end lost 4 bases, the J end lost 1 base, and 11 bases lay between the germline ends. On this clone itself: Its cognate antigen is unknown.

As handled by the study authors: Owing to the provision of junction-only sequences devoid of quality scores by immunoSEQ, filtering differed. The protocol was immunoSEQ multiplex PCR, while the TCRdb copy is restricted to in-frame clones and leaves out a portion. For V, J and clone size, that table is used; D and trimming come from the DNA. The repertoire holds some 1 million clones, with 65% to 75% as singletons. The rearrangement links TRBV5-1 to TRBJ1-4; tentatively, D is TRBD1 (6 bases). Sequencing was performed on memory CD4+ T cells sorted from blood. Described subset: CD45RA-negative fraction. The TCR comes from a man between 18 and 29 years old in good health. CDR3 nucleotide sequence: TGCGCCAGCAGCCCTACGGACAGAACTAATGAAAAACTGTTTTTT. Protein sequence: CASSPTDRTNEKLFF.